The clone carrying this TCR beta chain occurred a few times. These data belong to a study of control samples from healthy donors and cancer patients. Method: immunoSEQ multiplex PCR; TCRdb's copy keeps in-frame clones and lacks some. Of about 150,000 clones in the sample, over 85% were seen once. Germline CDR1 MNHEY, CDR2 SVGEGT. This CDR3 spans 12 amino acids. Deletions cut 4 bases from V and 10 bases from J, with 13 bases between. This rearrangement joins TRBV6-2 or TRBV6-3 to TRBJ1-1, with D perhaps matching TRBD1 (5 bases). Material: blood. The receptor was isolated from a woman aged 40 to 55 in good health. In DNA, the CDR3 is TGTGCCAGCAGTTTGGGACTTGTAGGAGCTTTCTTT. Protein product: CASSLGLVGAFF.